The next 3 T cell receptor beta chains were all read from a single sample in a study of CD8+CD57+ T cells in acquired aplastic anemia (dated by TCRdb to about 2018). Sequencing was carried out with an Illumina HiSeq 2000. Genomic DNA served as template for TCR beta VDJ combination and CDR3 sequence profiling. TCRdb reprocessed the public reads (quality trimming at Q25 with fastp, clone calling with MiXCR) and kept in-frame beta chains. Every CDR3 protein is listed once, alongside the most common genes and DNA of its rows. Counted in this sample were some 220,000 distinct CDR3 sequences; 30% to 40% of them appeared once. The top ten hold 1.1% of the sample. The specimen sequenced was sorted CD4+, CD8+, or CD8+CD57+ T cells (not recorded which) from PBMCs. Receptor source: a human donor in good health, serving as a control.

The table lists this clonotype with many counts. The chain couples TRBV4-1 to TRBJ2-7; D gene uncertain. This CDR3 region has 14 residues. CDR1 is MGHRA, CDR2 YSYEKL, per germline. V gave up 0 bases and J gave up 1 base, with 7 bases separating them. The CDR3 coding sequence is TGCGCCAGCAGCCAAGATACTGGGTCCTACGAGCAGTACTTC. It specifies CASSQDTGSYEQYF.

V usage is TRBV25-1 and J usage is TRBJ2-7; D is possibly TRBD1 (6 bases). V was pared by 6 bases and J by 3 bases, with 9 bases between. The CDR3 spans 12 residues. The germline CDR1 and CDR2 sequences are MGHDK and SYGVNS. CDR3 in amino acids: CASRDSNYEQYF. CDR3 in DNA: TGTGCCAGCAGGGACAGCAACTACGAGCAGTACTTC.

V usage is TRBV5-1 and J usage is TRBJ2-7; the D gene could be TRBD1 or TRBD2 (5 bases each). The ends were cut back, 5 bases at V and 4 bases at J, with 13 bases in the middle. Per germline, CDR1 SGHRS and CDR2 YFSETQ. CDR3 size: 13 residues. The DNA of the CDR3 is TGCGCCAGCAGATACGGGACGGGGTACGAGCAGTACTTC. Protein product: CASRYGTGYEQYF.